Here is one T cell receptor beta chain with its context. The method was immunoSEQ multiplex PCR; TCRdb's version includes in-frame clones alone and lacks a portion of them. The sample holds some 30,000 clones, almost 75% seen once. The data originate from a study of early stage breast cancer tumors. About 19-50 mg of tumor tissue was diced per sample. This TCR derives from a person aged 25 to 39 with breast cancer. Sequenced sample: breast tumor tissue.

The chain's CDR3 is CASTRADTQYF. The CDR3 DNA follows: TGTGCCAGCACCCGGGCAGATACGCAGTATTTT. The chain couples TRBV28 to TRBJ2-3; D unclear. The germline CDR1 and CDR2 sequences are MDHEN and SYDVKM. Trimming removed 7 bases at V and 4 bases at J, with 6 bases between. CDR3 length: 11 amino acids.